These T cell receptor beta chains were read from a single sample in a study of blood T cells in healthy people across ages. TCRdb reanalysed the 5' RACE reads using MiXCR and keeps one entry per CDR3 protein. Seen here are some 690,000 distinct CDR3 sequences, about a fifth observed once, and the top ten hold around 22%. The sequenced sample consisted of blood. Receptors were obtained from a man in his sixties or seventies in good health. The CDR3 runs from the conserved cysteine through the conserved F or W. D genes are given only for firm matches. Size tells how often a clone was seen (once, few, many) or the class of an expanded clone, and some rows leave it out.

-	TRBV20-1	few	TRBJ2-3	CSARDRRSTDTQYF	TGCAGTGCTAGGGACCGGCGTAGCACAGATACGCAGTATTTT
TRBD1	TRBV7-3	few	TRBJ2-2	CASSQGQGLHTGELFF	TGTGCCAGCAGCCAGGGACAGGGGCTACACACCGGGGAGCTGTTTTTT
TRBD1	TRBV7-2	few	TRBJ1-1	CASSFGTDEGRAFF	TGTGCCAGCAGCTTCGGGACAGATGAGGGTAGGGCTTTCTTT
TRBD1	TRBV15	-	TRBJ1-5	CATTLDRGPNQPQHF	TGTGCCACCACCCTAGACAGGGGGCCCAATCAGCCCCAGCATTTT
-	TRBV20-1	-	TRBJ1-3	CSARVSGRNSGNTIYF	TGCAGTGCTAGAGTCTCGGGCAGAAACTCTGGAAACACCATATATTTT
-	TRBV12-3/TRBV12-4	few	TRBJ2-3	CASSLGIQITDTQYF	TGTGCCAGCAGTCTCGGCATCCAGATCACAGATACGCAGTATTTT
-	TRBV29-1	-	TRBJ1-2	CSVEERLYGYTF	TGCAGCGTTGAAGAACGCCTCTATGGCTACACCTTC
TRBD2	TRBV27	few	TRBJ2-5	CASAPRAGDSYEQCF	TGTGCCAGCGCACCCAGAGCGGGGGACTCCTACGAGCAGTGCTTC
-	TRBV12-3/TRBV12-4	few	TRBJ2-7	CASSRIGSYEQYF	TGTGCCAGCAGTAGAATTGGCTCCTACGAGCAGTACTTC
-	TRBV5-1	-	TRBJ1-2	CASTTRTGDGYTF	TGCGCCAGCACAACCCGAACCGGGGATGGCTACACCTTC
TRBD1	TRBV6-6	few	TRBJ2-7	CASRAVDRGKYEQYF	TGTGCCAGCAGGGCAGTCGACAGGGGGAAGTACGAGCAGTACTTC
-	TRBV20-1	few	TRBJ2-2	CSARLAEYTGELFF	TGCAGTGCTAGATTAGCGGAGTACACCGGGGAGCTGTTTTTT
-	TRBV6-5	few	TRBJ2-7	CASSYSIGPPYEQYF	TGTGCCAGCAGTTACTCGATAGGCCCTCCCTACGAGCAGTACTTC
-	TRBV20-1	many	TRBJ1-5	CSAPVGGPNQPQHF	TGCAGTGCCCCGGTTGGGGGGCCCAATCAGCCCCAGCATTTT